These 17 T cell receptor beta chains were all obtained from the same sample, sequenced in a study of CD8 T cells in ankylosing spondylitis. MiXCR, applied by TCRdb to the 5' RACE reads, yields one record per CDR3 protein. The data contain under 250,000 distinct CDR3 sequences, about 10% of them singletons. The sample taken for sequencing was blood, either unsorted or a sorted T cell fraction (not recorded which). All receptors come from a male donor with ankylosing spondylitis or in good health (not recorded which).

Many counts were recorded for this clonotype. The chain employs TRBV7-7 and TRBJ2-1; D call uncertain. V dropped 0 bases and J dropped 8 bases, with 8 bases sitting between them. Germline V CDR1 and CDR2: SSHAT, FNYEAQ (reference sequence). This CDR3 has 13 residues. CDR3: CASSLAPIDEQFF. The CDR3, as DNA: TGTGCCAGCAGCTTAGCCCCCATCGATGAGCAGTTCTTC.

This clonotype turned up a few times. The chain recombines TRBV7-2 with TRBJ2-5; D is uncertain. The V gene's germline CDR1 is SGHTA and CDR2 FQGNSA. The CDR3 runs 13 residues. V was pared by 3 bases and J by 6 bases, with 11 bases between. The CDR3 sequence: CASSFELTKTQYF. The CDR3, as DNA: TGTGCCAGCAGCTTTGAGTTGACGAAGACCCAGTACTTC.

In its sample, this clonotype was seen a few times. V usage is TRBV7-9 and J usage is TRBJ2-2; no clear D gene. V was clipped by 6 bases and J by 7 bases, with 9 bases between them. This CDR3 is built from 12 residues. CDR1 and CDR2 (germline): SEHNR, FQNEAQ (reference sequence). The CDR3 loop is CASSIENGELFF. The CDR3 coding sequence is TGTGCCAGCAGTATCGAAAACGGGGAGCTGTTTTTT.

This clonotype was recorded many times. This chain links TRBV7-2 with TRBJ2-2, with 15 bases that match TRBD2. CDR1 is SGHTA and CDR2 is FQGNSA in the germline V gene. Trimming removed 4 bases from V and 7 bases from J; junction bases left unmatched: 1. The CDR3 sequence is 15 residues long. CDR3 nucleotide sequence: TGTGCCAGCAGCTGGACTAGCGGGAGGGTCGGGGAGCTGTTTTTT. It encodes CASSWTSGRVGELFF.

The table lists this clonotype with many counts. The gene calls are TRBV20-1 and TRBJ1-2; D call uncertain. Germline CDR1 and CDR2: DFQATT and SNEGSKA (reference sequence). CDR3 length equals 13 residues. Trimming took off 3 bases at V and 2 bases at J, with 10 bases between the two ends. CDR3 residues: CSARGSSNYGYTF. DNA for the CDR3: TGCAGTGCTAGGGGCAGTTCGAACTATGGCTACACCTTC.

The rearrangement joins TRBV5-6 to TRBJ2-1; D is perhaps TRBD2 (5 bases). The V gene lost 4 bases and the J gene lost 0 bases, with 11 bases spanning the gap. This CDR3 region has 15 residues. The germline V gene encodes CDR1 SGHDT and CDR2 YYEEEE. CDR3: CASSPGLSSYNEQFF. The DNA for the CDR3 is TGTGCCAGCAGCCCGGGGTTAAGCTCCTACAATGAGCAGTTCTTC.

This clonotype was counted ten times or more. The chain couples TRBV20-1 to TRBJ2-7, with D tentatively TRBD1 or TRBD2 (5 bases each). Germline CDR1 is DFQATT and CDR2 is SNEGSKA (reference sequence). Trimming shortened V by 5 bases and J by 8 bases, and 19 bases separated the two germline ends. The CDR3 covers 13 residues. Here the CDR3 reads CSASGTPFFKQYF. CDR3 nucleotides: TGCAGTGCTTCCGGGACCCCATTTTTCAAGCAGTACTTC.

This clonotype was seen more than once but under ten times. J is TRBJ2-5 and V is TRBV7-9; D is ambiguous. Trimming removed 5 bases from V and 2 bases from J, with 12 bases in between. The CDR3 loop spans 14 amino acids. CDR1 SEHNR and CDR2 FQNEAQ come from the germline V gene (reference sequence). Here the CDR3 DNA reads TGTGCCAGCAGCCGGTCGCCGGTACAAGAGACCCAGTACTTC. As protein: CASSRSPVQETQYF. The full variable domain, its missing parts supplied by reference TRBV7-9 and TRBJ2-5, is DTGVSQNPRHKITKRGQNVTFRCDPISEHNRLYWYRQTLGQGPEFLTYFQNEAQLEKSRLLSDRFSAERPKGSFSTLEIQRTEQGDSAMYLCASSRSPVQETQYFGPGTRLLVL.

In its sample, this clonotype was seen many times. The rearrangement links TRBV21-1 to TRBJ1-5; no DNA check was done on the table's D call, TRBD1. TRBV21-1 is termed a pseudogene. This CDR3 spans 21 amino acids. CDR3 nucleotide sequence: TGTGCCAGCAGCAAAGTTAGTGCTCGAAGAAATCGCCCGGTTAGCAATCAGCCCCAGCATTTT. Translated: CASSKVSARRNRPVSNQPQHF.

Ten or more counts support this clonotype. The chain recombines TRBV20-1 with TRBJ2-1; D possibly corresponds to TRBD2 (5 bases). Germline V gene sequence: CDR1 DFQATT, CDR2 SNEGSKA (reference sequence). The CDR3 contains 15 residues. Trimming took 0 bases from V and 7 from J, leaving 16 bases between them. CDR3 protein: CSARDLRRTQNEQFF. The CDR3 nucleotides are TGCAGTGCTAGAGATCTTCGGAGGACCCAAAATGAGCAGTTCTTC.

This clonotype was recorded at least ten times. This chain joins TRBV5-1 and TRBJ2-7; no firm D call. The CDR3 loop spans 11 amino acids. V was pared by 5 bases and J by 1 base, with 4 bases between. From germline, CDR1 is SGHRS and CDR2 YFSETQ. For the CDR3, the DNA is TGCGCCAGCAGAGATTCCTACGAGCAGTACTTC. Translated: CASRDSYEQYF.

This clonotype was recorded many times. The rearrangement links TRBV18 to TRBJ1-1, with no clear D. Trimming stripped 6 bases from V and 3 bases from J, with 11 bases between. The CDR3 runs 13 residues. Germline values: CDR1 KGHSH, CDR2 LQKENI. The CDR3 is CASSQDGDTEAFF. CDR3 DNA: TGTGCCAGCTCCCAAGACGGCGACACTGAAGCTTTCTTT.

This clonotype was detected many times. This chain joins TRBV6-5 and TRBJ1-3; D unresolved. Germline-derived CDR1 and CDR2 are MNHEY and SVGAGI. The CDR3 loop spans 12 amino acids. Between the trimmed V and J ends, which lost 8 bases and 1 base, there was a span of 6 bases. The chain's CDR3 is CASGTSGNTIYF. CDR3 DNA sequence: TGTGCCAGCGGAACATCTGGAAACACCATATATTTT.

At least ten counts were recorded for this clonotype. The CDR3 loop is CSAARDSYEQYF. Here the CDR3 DNA reads TGCAGTGCGGCCAGGGACTCCTACGAGCAGTACTTC. The chain recombines TRBV20-1 with TRBJ2-7, with D maybe TRBD1 (5 bases). V was pared by 6 bases and J by 0 bases, with 9 bases between. The V gene's germline CDR1 is DFQATT and CDR2 SNEGSKA (reference sequence). This CDR3 has 12 amino acids.

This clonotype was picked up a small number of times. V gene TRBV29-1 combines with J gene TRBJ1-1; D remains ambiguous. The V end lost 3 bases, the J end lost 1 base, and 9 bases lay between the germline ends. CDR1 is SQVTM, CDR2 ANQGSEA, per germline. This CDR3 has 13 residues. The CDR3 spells CSVEGGGNTEAFF. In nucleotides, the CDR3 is TGCAGCGTTGAGGGCGGCGGGAACACTGAAGCTTTCTTT.

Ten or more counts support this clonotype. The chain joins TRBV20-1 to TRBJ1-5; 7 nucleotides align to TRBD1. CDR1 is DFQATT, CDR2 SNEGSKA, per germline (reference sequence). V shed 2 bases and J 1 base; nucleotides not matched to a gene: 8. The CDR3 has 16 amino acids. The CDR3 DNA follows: TGCAGTGCTAGAAGATCGACAGGGACGAGCAATCAGCCCCAGCATTTT. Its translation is CSARRSTGTSNQPQHF.

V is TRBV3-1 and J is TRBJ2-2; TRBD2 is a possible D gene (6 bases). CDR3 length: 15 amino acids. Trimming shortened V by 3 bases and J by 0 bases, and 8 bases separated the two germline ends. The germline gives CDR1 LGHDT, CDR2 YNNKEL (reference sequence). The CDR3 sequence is CASSQEGPNTGELFF. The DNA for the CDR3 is TGTGCCAGCAGCCAGGAGGGACCGAACACCGGGGAGCTGTTTTTT.